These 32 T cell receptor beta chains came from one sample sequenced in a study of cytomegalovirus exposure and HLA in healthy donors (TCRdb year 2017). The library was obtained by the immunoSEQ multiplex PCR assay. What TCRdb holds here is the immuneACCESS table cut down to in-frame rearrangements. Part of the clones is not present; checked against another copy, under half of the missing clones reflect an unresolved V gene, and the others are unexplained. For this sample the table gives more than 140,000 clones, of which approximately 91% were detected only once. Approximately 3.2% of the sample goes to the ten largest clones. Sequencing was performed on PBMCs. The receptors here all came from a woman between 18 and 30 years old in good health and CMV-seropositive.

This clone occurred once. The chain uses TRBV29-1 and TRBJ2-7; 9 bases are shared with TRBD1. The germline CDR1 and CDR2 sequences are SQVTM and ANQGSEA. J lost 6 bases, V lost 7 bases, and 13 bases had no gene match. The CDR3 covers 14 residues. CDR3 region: CSAAAGTGSSEQYF. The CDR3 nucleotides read TGCAGCGCAGCAGCCGGGACAGGGTCGAGCGAGCAGTACTTC.

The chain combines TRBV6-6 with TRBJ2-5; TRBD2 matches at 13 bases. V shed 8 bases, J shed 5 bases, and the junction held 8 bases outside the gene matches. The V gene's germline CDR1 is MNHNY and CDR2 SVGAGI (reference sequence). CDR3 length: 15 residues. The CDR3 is CASEDGTSGKETQYF. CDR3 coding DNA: TGTGCCAGCGAAGACGGGACTAGCGGGAAGGAGACCCAGTACTTC.

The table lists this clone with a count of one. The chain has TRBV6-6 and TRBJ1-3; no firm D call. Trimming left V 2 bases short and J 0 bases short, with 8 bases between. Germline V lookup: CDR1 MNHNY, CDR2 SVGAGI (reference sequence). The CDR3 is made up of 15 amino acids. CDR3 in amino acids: CASSYDGYSGNTIYF. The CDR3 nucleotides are TGTGCCAGCAGTTACGACGGGTACTCTGGAAACACCATATATTTT.

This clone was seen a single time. The CDR3 DNA follows: TGCGCCAGCAGCCAAGTGACAGGCAACTACGAGCAGTACTTC. Protein: CASSQVTGNYEQYF. V and J are TRBV4-1 and TRBJ2-7; TRBD1 might be the D (6 bases). Germline V lookup: CDR1 MGHRA, CDR2 YSYEKL. Trimming pared 1 base from V and 3 bases from J, leaving 10 bases between. This CDR3 spans 14 amino acids.

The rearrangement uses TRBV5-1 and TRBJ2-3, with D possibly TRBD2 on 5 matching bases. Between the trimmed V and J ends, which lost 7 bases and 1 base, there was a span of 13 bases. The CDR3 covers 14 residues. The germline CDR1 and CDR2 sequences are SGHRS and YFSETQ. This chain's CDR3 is CASVSGGRTDTQYF. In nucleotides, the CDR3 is TGCGCCAGCGTAAGCGGAGGTCGCACAGATACGCAGTATTTT.

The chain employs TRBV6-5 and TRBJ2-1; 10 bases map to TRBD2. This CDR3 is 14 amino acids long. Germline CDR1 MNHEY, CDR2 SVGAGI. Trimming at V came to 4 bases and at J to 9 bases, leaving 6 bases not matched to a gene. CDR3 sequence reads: CASSSLAGVGEQFF. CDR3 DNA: TGTGCCAGCAGTTCCCTAGCGGGAGTGGGTGAGCAGTTCTTC.

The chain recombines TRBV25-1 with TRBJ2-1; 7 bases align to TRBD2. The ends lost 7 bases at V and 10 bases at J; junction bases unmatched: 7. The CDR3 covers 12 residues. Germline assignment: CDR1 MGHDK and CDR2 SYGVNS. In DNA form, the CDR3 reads TGTGCCAGCACTCGAGACGGGGGGGAGCAGTTCTTC. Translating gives CASTRDGGEQFF. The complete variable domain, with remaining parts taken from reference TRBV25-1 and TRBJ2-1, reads EADIYQTPRYLVIGTGKKITLECSQTMGHDKMYWYQQDPGMELHLIHYSYGVNSTEKGDLSSESTVSRIRTEHFPLTLESARPSHTSQYLCASTRDGGEQFFGPGTRLTVL.

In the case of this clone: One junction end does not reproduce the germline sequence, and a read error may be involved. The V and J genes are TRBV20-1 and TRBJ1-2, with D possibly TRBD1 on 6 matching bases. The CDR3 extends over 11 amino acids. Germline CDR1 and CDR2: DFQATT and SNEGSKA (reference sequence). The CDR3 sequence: CSARLGQPLWF. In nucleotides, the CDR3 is TGCAGTGCTAGACTAGGACAGCCTCTATGGTTC.

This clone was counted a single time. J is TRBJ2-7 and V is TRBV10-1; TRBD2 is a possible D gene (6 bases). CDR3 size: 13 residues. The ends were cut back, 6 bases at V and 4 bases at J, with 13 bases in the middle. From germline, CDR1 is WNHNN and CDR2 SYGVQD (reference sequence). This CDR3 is CASREDGRYEQYF. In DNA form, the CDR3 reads TGCGCCAGCAGGGAAGACGGGAGATACGAGCAGTACTTC.

The DNA for the CDR3 is TGTGCCAGTAGTGCTTCCGGGACAGGAATCACTGAAGCTTTCTTT. Amino acids: CASSASGTGITEAFF. The genes are TRBV19 and TRBJ1-1; 8 bases line up with TRBD1. The CDR3 spans 15 residues. Trimming removed 5 bases from V and 4 bases from J; junction bases left unmatched: 9. Germline CDR1 and CDR2: LNHDA and SQIVND (reference sequence).

The CDR3, as DNA: TGTGCCTGGAGTGTAAAGGGACTTTTGAACACTGAAGCTTTCTTT. This encodes CAWSVKGLLNTEAFF. The chain recombines TRBV30 with TRBJ1-1; weak D call: TRBD1 (5 bases). The CDR3 is 15 residues long. V was clipped by 0 bases and J by 0 bases, with 11 bases between them. Germline V CDR1 and CDR2: GTSNPN, SVGIG (reference sequence).

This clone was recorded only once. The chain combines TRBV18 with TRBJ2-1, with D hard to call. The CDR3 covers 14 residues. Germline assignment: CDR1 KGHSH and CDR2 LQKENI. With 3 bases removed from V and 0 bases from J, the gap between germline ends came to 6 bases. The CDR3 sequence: CASSPSLSYNEQFF. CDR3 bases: TGTGCCAGCTCACCTTCCCTCTCCTACAATGAGCAGTTCTTC. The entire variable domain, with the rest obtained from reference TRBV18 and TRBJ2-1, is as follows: NAGVMQNPRHLVRRRGQEARLRCSPMKGHSHVYWYRQLPEEGLKFMVYLQKENIIDESGMPKERFSAEFPKEGPSILRIQQVVRGDSAAYFCASSPSLSYNEQFFGPGTRLTVL.

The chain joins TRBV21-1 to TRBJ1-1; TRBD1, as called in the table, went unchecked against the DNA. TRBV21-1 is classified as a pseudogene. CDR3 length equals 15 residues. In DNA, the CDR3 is TGTGCCAGCAGCGGATCAGGGATTAAGGACACTGAAGCTTTCTTT. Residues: CASSGSGIKDTEAFF.

CDR3 in amino acids: CASSVVGHGSSGNTIYF. The CDR3 region has the DNA TGTGCCAGCAGCGTAGTGGGACACGGAAGCTCTGGAAACACCATATATTTT. The chain uses TRBV9 and TRBJ1-3, with D possibly matching TRBD1 (6 bases). Deletions cut 0 bases from V and 0 bases from J, with 13 bases between. CDR3 length: 17 amino acids. The germline V gene has CDR1 SGDLS and CDR2 YYNGEE.

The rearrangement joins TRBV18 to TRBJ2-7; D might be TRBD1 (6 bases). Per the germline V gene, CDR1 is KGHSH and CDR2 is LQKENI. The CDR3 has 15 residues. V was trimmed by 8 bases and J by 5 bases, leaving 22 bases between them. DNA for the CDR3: TGTGCCAGCCGCCCAACTGGGGGCATCCTTGACGAGCAGTACTTC. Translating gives CASRPTGGILDEQYF.

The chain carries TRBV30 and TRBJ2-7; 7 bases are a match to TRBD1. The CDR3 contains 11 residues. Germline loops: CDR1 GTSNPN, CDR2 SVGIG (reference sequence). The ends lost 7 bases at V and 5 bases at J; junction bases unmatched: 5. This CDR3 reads CASRQGHEQYF. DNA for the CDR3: TGTGCCTCCCGACAGGGCCACGAGCAGTACTTC. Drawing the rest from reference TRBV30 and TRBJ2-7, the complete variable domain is SQTIHQWPATLVQPVGSPLSLECTVEGTSNPNLYWYRQAAGRGLQLLFYSVGIGQISSEVPQNLSASRPQDRQFILSSKKLLLSDSGFYLCASRQGHEQYFGPGTRLTVT.

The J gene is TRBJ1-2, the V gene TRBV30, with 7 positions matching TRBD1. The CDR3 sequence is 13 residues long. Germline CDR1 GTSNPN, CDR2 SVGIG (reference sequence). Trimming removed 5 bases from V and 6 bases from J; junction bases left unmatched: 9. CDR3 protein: CAWRDSSNDGYTF. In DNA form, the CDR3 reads TGTGCCTGGCGGGACAGCTCGAATGATGGCTACACCTTC.

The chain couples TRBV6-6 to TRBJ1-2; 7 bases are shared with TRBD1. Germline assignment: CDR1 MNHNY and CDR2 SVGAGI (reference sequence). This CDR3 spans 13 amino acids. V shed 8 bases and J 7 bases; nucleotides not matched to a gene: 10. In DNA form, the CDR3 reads TGTGCCAGCGGGGCGACAGGGTTGGGTGGCTACACCTTC. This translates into CASGATGLGGYTF.

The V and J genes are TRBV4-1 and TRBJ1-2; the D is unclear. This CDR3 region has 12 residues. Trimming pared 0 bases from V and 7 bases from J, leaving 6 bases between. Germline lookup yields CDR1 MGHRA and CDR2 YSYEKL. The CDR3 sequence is CASSQDSTGYTF. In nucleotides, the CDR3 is TGCGCCAGCAGCCAAGATAGTACTGGCTACACCTTC.

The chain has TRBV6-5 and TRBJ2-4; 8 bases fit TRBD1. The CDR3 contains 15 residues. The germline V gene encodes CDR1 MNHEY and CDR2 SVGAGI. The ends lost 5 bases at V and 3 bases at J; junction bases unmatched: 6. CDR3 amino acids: CASSTWTGNKNIQYF. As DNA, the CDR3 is TGTGCCAGCAGTACCTGGACAGGGAACAAAAACATTCAGTACTTC.

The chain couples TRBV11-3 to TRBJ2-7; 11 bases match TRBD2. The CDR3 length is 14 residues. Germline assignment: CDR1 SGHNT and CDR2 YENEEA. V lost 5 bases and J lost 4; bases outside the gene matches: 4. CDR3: CASSPTSGSYEQYF. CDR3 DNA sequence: TGTGCCAGCAGCCCTACTAGCGGGAGTTACGAGCAGTACTTC. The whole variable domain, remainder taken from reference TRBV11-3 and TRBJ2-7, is EAGVVQSPRYKIIEKKQPVAFWCNPISGHNTLYWYLQNLGQGPELLIRYENEEAVDDSQLPKDRFSAERLKGVDSTLKIQPAELGDSAVYLCASSPTSGSYEQYFGPGTRLTVT.

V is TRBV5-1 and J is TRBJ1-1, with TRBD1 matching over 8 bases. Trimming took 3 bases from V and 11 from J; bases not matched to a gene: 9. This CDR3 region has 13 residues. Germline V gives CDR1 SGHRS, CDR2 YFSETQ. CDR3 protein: CASSSSGGVIAFF. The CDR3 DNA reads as TGCGCCAGCAGCTCCTCAGGGGGCGTGATTGCTTTCTTT.

The CDR3 reads CASSLQSRADTQYF. DNA of the CDR3: TGTGCCAGCAGCCTTCAAAGTCGGGCAGATACGCAGTATTTT. The J gene is TRBJ2-3, the V gene TRBV9; D not resolved. The V end was cut by 4 bases, the J end by 4 bases, with 13 bases between. CDR1 and CDR2 (germline): SGDLS, YYNGEE. This CDR3 comprises 14 residues. Complete variable domain (other parts from reference TRBV9 and TRBJ2-3): DSGVTQTPKHLITATGQRVTLRCSPRSGDLSVYWYQQSLDQGLQFLIQYYNGEERAKGNILERFSAQQFPDLHSELNLSSLELGDSALYFCASSLQSRADTQYFGPGTRLTVL.

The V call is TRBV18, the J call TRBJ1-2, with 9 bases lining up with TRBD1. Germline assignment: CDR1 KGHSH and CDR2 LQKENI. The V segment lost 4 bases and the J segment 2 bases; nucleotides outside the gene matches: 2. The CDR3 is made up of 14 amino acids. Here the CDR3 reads CASSQGQGNYGYTF. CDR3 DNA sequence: TGTGCCAGCTCACAAGGACAGGGGAACTATGGCTACACCTTC. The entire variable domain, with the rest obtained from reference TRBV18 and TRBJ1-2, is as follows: NAGVMQNPRHLVRRRGQEARLRCSPMKGHSHVYWYRQLPEEGLKFMVYLQKENIIDESGMPKERFSAEFPKEGPSILRIQQVVRGDSAAYFCASSQGQGNYGYTFGSGTRLTVV.

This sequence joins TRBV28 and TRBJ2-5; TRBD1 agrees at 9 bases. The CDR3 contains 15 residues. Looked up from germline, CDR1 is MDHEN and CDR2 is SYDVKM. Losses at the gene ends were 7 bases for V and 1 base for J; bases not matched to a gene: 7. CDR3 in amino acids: CASTPGQGLQETQYF. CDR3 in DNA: TGTGCCAGCACCCCCGGACAGGGGCTCCAAGAGACCCAGTACTTC.

Here the CDR3 reads CASSEGSRSGLSYEQYF. Written as DNA, the CDR3 is TGTGCCAGTAGTGAAGGGAGCCGTTCAGGTCTCTCCTACGAGCAGTACTTC. The V call is TRBV19, the J call TRBJ2-7, with D tentatively TRBD2 (5 bases). The CDR3 extends over 17 amino acids. The V gene lost 5 bases and the J gene lost 0 bases, with 20 bases spanning the gap. The germline gives CDR1 LNHDA, CDR2 SQIVND (reference sequence).

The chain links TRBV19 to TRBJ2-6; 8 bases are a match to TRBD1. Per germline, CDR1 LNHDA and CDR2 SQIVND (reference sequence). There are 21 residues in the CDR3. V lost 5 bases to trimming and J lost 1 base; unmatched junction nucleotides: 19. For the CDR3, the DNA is TGTGCCAGTAGTCCAAGCCCCGGGACAGGACCAACAAAATCTGGGGCCAACGTCCTGACTTTC. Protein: CASSPSPGTGPTKSGANVLTF.

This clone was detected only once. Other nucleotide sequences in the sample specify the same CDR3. DNA of the CDR3: TGTGCCAGCAGTTACTCCCGACAGGGCTACGAGCAGTACTTC. Amino acid sequence: CASSYSRQGYEQYF. The rearrangement uses TRBV6-5 and TRBJ2-7; 7 positions agree with TRBD1. Looked up from germline, CDR1 is MNHEY and CDR2 is SVGAGI. The V gene end was trimmed by 0 bases and the J gene end by 3 bases; junction bases not matched to a gene: 2. The CDR3 contains 14 residues.

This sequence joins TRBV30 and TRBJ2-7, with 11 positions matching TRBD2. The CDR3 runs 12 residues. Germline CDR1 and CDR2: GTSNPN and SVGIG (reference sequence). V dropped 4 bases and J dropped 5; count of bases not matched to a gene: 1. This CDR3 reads CAWTSGRNEQYF. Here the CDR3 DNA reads TGTGCCTGGACTAGCGGGAGGAACGAGCAGTACTTC.

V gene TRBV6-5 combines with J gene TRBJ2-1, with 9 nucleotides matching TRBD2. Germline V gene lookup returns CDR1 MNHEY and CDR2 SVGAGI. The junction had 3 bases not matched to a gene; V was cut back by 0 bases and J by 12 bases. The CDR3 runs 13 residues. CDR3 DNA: TGTGCCAGCAGTTACTCTAGCGGGAGTTGGCAGTTCTTC. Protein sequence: CASSYSSGSWQFF.

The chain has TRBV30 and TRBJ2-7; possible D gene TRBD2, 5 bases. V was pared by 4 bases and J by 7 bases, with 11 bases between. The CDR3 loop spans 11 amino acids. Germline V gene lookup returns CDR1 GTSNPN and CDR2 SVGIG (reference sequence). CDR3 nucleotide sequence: TGTGCCTGGACAGCGAGGGAAGAGCAGTACTTC. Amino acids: CAWTAREEQYF. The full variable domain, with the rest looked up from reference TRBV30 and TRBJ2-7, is SQTIHQWPATLVQPVGSPLSLECTVEGTSNPNLYWYRQAAGRGLQLLFYSVGIGQISSEVPQNLSASRPQDRQFILSSKKLLLSDSGFYLCAWTAREEQYFGPGTRLTVT.

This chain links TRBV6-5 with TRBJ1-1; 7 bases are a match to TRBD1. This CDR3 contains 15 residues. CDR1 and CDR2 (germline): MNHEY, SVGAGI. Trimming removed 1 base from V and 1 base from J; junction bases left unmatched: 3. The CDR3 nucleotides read TGTGCCAGCAGTTACTTGCGACAGGGGAACACTGAAGCTTTCTTT. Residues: CASSYLRQGNTEAFF.